This T cell receptor (beta chain) was observed in a study of blood T cell repertoires in COVID-19. On the study more broadly: Donors in the United States, Italy and Spain gave samples during acute or convalescent COVID-19. PBMCs, B-cell-depleted T cells, or T cells were the source of the cDNA or gDNA that made up the material.

Seattle's cohort entered during active infection and was followed longitudinally. In the authors' workflow: Reference gene primer amplification gave estimated nucleated cell counts. Assay used: immunoSEQ multiplex PCR; TCRdb lists only in-frame clones, some missing. V, J and clone size reflect that table, while D and trimming were determined from the DNA. Seen here are roughly 200,000 clones, over 75% observed once, and the top ten hold about a sixth. V was shortened by 3 bases and J by 3 bases, with 9 bases between the two germline ends. This CDR3 is built from 13 residues. From germline, CDR1 is MNHNS and CDR2 SASEGT.

Sequencing used peripheral blood. The genes are TRBV6-1 and TRBJ2-7; D ambiguous. This sequence was found in a man aged 50 to 59 with COVID-19, enrolled during active disease. This CDR3 reads CASSERVRYEQYF. DNA of the CDR3: TGTGCCAGCAGTGAGAGAGTTCGCTACGAGCAGTACTTC.